This T cell receptor beta chain stems from a study of T cell clonality in common variable immunodeficiency (dated by TCRdb to about 2015). Points the paper makes about the study in general: Compared with healthy controls, CVID subjects showed increased TCRbeta clonality (t-test p = 0.018), a feature most characteristic of about a third of subjects. Although equal DNA input was used, an average of approximately 82,000 unique sequences per sample was obtained for controls, compared with about 31,547 for CVID samples. The authors noted that sequencing repertoires of T cell subpopulations would be needed to clarify what caused the increased clonality in CVID. Correlations of repertoire features with clinical complications were constrained by heterogeneity among patients within the CVID cohort. Fewer TCRbeta clones were shared among CVID subjects than among healthy controls (p < 0.0001). Fewer deletions and N-nucleotide insertions were reportedly observed in CVID TCRbeta sequences, and highly modified clones with 13 or more V deletions were reportedly absent from CVID TCRbeta sequences.

CVID samples and control samples contributed equivalent amounts of genomic DNA as sequencing input. For every sample, a 60 bp segment covering the rearranged TCRbeta CDR3 region was amplified and then sequenced. The immunoSEQ assay, a bias-corrected multiplex PCR combined with high-throughput sequencing, was used for TCRbeta amplification. Processing in the source paper ran as follows. Every unique nucleotide sequence was considered a clone and was annotated with V, D and J genes, copy number and frequency. Sequences were labeled productive if in frame, and non-productive if out of frame or containing stop codons. As previously described, clonality was computed from Shannon's entropy. Mean CDR3 Kyte-Doolittle hydropathy was derived from the predicted amino acid sequences of productive clones. Hierarchical clustering of scaled V gene usage was performed with the R hclust function using Manhattan distance and complete linkage. Clone sharing by CDR3 amino acid sequence was assessed by resampling 12 repertoires per group over 100 rounds. The repertoires were searched for 70 published EBV-specific and almost 250 published CMV-specific TCRbeta sequences. Two CVID samples yielding fewer than 10,000 sequences were excluded from analysis, leaving 42 CVID repertoires. As stored in TCRdb, this immuneACCESS dataset retains in-frame rearrangements with V and J assigned. A fraction of the clones does not appear; measured against another copy, unresolved V genes explain less than half of the discrepancy, and the remainder lacks a known reason. The V and J calls and clone size come from that table; D and trimming were worked out from the DNA. The table shows more than 35,000 clones here, with no singletons. Together, the top ten hold approximately 5.5% of the sample.

This clone was seen many times. This receptor's antigen is unknown. The CDR3 goes on 3 residues after the read ends, and that part is filled in from the germline J gene. The CDR3 has 15 amino acids, counting the end cysteine and phenylalanine. Part of the CDR3 DNA is given, 36 bases translated from base 1. The germline V end is reduced by 2 bases and the J end by 1 base; junction bases left unmatched: 5. CDR1 DFQATT and CDR2 SNEGSKA were looked up in the germline V gene (reference sequence). CVID was diagnosed by standard criteria: serum IgG, IgA and/or IgM reduced below normal range, plus specific antibody deficiency. The CVID group comprised some 44 subjects, roughly 15 female and roughly 30 male, aged about 9 to 65 years with a mean age of around 40. Most of the CVID patients and most of the healthy controls were of Caucasian heritage. All CVID subjects had received replacement immunoglobulin therapy for at least one year at the time of study participation. No CVID subject was ill or taking immunomodulatory or immunosuppressive medication when blood was collected. Heparinized peripheral whole blood samples of about 5 to 8.5 ml were collected from each donor. Genomic DNA from adults with common variable immune deficiency (CVID) and from healthy adult controls was used for sequencing of TCRbeta CDR3 repertoires. Diluted blood was density-centrifuged over Hypaque 1077 or Ficoll-Paque to isolate peripheral blood mononuclear cells. Genomic DNA was obtained from unsorted mononuclear cells using either Qiagen column purification or a centrifugation-based method.

The chain couples TRBV20-1 to TRBJ2-4, with TRBD1 matching 7 junction bases. This clonotype was obtained from a human donor with common variable immunodeficiency. Sequenced material: peripheral blood mononuclear cells. The CDR3 DNA, read in part, is TGCAGTGCTAGACCACTACAGGGGGCCAAAAACATT. It translates to CSARPLQGAKNI. The whole CDR3 protein is CSARPLQGAKNIQYF.